Listed here are 29 T cell receptor beta chains from one sample, sequenced in a study of blood T cell repertoires in COVID-19. Repertoires were generated with immunoSEQ multiplex PCR, while TCRdb's copy carries only in-frame clones and drops some. There are around 200,000 clones in the sample; approximately 81% occur only once, and roughly 4.5% lies in the top ten. Material: peripheral blood. The receptor source for this set is a woman at least 80 years old with acute or convalescent COVID-19.

The chain employs TRBV2 and TRBJ2-5; 10 nucleotides agree with TRBD1. V lost 7 bases, J lost 5 bases, and 10 bases stayed unmatched. There are 15 residues in the CDR3. CDR1 is SNHLY, CDR2 FYNNEI, per germline. The CDR3 DNA reads as TGTGCCAGCACTAAGCGGACAGGGGGAAGGGAGACCCAGTACTTC. It is translated as CASTKRTGGRETQYF. Supplemented by reference TRBV2 and TRBJ2-5, the full variable domain reads EPEVTQTPSHQVTQMGQEVILRCVPISNHLYFYWYRQILGQKVEFLVSFYNNEISEKSEIFDDQFSVERPDGSNFTLKIRSTKLEDSAMYFCASTKRTGGRETQYFGPGTRLLVL.

The rearrangement joins TRBV11-2 to TRBJ2-1; 9 nucleotides agree with TRBD2. This CDR3 contains 14 residues. Germline loops: CDR1 SGHAT, CDR2 FQNNGV. The V segment lost 2 bases and the J segment 8 bases; nucleotides outside the gene matches: 4. The chain's CDR3 is CASSLTSGQDEQFF. For the CDR3, the DNA is TGTGCCAGCAGCTTAACTAGCGGGCAAGATGAGCAGTTCTTC. Full variable domain (missing parts from reference TRBV11-2 and TRBJ2-1): EAGVAQSPRYKIIEKRQSVAFWCNPISGHATLYWYQQILGQGPKLLIQFQNNGVVDDSQLPKDRFSAERLKGVDSTLKIQPAKLEDSAVYLCASSLTSGQDEQFFGPGTRLTVL.

This chain joins TRBV5-1 and TRBJ2-7; 7 bases align to TRBD2. The CDR3 sequence is 15 residues long. Per germline, CDR1 SGHRS and CDR2 YFSETQ. V dropped 0 bases and J dropped 3; count of bases not matched to a gene: 6. Written as DNA, the CDR3 is TGCGCCAGCAGCTTGGATTCGGGGGGAGTCTACGAGCAGTACTTC. This sequence encodes CASSLDSGGVYEQYF.

The chain combines TRBV11-3 with TRBJ2-1; D gene uncertain. Germline lookup yields CDR1 SGHNT and CDR2 YENEEA. The germline V and J ends were trimmed by 2 bases and 5 bases, with 10 bases remaining between them. The CDR3 consists of 14 residues. CDR3 coding DNA: TGTGCCAGCAGCTTAATCTTCAGTGACAATGAGCAGTTCTTC. This sequence encodes CASSLIFSDNEQFF.

A note on this clone: The identical CDR3 is also encoded by other nucleotide sequences in the sample. The V call is TRBV20-1, the J call TRBJ1-1; D remains ambiguous. CDR1 is DFQATT, CDR2 SNEGSKA, per germline (reference sequence). The ends were cut back, 0 bases at V and 5 bases at J, with 4 bases in the middle. The CDR3 length is 11 residues. This CDR3 is CSARDLTEAFF. The DNA of the CDR3 is TGCAGTGCTAGAGATCTAACTGAAGCTTTCTTT.

This chain connects TRBV5-1 to TRBJ2-5; 12 bases fit TRBD2. The CDR3 is 15 residues long. Germline V gene data show CDR1 as SGHRS and CDR2 as YFSETQ. The V and J ends lost 4 bases and 4 bases, in that order; junction bases with no gene match: 5. DNA for the CDR3: TGCGCCAGCAGCCCGCCGGGACTAGCGGGAGAGACCCAGTACTTC. It codes for CASSPPGLAGETQYF.

The rearrangement links TRBV28 to TRBJ2-2; the D gene is possibly TRBD2 (5 bases). The CDR3 spans 16 residues. Germline assignment: CDR1 MDHEN and CDR2 SYDVKM. V lost 5 bases, J lost 5 bases, and 18 bases lay in between. The CDR3 loop reads CASSPLKGVGTGELFF. The CDR3 DNA sequence: TGTGCCAGCAGTCCCCTAAAGGGAGTCGGGACCGGGGAGCTGTTTTTT. The full variable domain, its missing parts supplied by reference TRBV28 and TRBJ2-2, is DVKVTQSSRYLVKRTGEKVFLECVQDMDHENMFWYRQDPGLGLRLIYFSYDVKMKEKGDIPEGYSVSREKKERFSLILESASTNQTSMYLCASSPLKGVGTGELFFGEGSRLTVL.

The chain combines TRBV6-5 with TRBJ2-5; 8 bases are a match to TRBD2. The J segment lost 7 bases and the V segment lost 4 bases, leaving 11 bases of the junction unmatched. The CDR3 totals 15 residues. Germline CDR1 is MNHEY and CDR2 is SVGAGI. This CDR3 is CASSFTGRAMRTQYF. The CDR3 nucleotides read TGTGCCAGCAGTTTTACCGGGAGGGCGATGCGGACCCAGTACTTC.

The chain employs TRBV6-6 and TRBJ1-4; TRBD1 agrees at 7 bases. V shed 8 bases and J 6 bases; nucleotides not matched to a gene: 3. Germline loops: CDR1 MNHNY, CDR2 SVGAGI (reference sequence). This CDR3 is 12 amino acids long. The CDR3 nucleotides read TGTGCCAGCCGACAGGGAGATGAAAAACTGTTTTTT. Translation: CASRQGDEKLFF.

The rearrangement uses TRBV5-4 and TRBJ1-6; TRBD1 aligns across 8 bases. This CDR3 comprises 16 residues. CDR1 and CDR2 from the germline V gene are SGHNT and YYREEE (reference sequence). Germline trimming cut 4 bases from V and 8 bases from J; bases unmatched to any gene: 11. The CDR3 is CASSTGSGGAYSPLHF. CDR3 nucleotide sequence: TGTGCCAGCAGCACGGGATCAGGGGGCGCGTATTCACCCCTCCACTTT. Supplemented by reference TRBV5-4 and TRBJ1-6, the full variable domain reads ETGVTQSPTHLIKTRGQQVTLRCSSQSGHNTVSWYQQALGQGPQFIFQYYREEENGRGNFPPRFSGLQFPNYSSELNVNALELDDSALYLCASSTGSGGAYSPLHFGNGTRLTVT.

J is TRBJ2-3 and V is TRBV5-1, with D tentatively TRBD2 (5 bases). With 4 bases removed from V and 0 bases from J, the gap between germline ends came to 9 bases. The CDR3 spans 14 residues. Per germline, CDR1 SGHRS and CDR2 YFSETQ. CDR3 nucleotide sequence: TGCGCCAGCAGCCTCCCTAGCAGCACAGATACGCAGTATTTT. Translating gives CASSLPSSTDTQYF. Full variable domain (rest looked up from reference TRBV5-1 and TRBJ2-3): KAGVTQTPRYLIKTRGQQVTLSCSPISGHRSVSWYQQTPGQGLQFLFEYFSETQRNKGNFPGRFSGRQFSNSRSEMNVSTLELGDSALYLCASSLPSSTDTQYFGPGTRLTVL.

The chain couples TRBV27 to TRBJ1-6; 11 bases match TRBD1. V trimming: 6 bases; J trimming: 8 bases; junction bases outside the gene matches: 9. Germline V gene sequence: CDR1 MNHEY, CDR2 SMNVEV (reference sequence). The CDR3 is made up of 16 amino acids. CDR3 sequence (DNA): TGTGCCAGCAGGCTGGACAGGGGGCATTTCGATTCACCCCTCCACTTT. Its translation is CASRLDRGHFDSPLHF.

J is TRBJ1-2 and V is TRBV7-2; weak D call: TRBD1 (6 bases). V lost 5 bases to trimming and J lost 2 bases, with 9 bases between them. This CDR3 has 13 residues. Germline-derived CDR1 and CDR2 are SGHTA and FQGNSA. CDR3 region: CASSPGTNYGYTF. CDR3 nucleotide sequence: TGTGCCAGCAGCCCCGGGACAAACTATGGCTACACCTTC.

The genes are TRBV7-2 and TRBJ2-6; D might be TRBD1 (5 bases). Germline V gene sequence: CDR1 SGHTA, CDR2 FQGNSA. Deletions cut 5 bases from V and 2 bases from J, with 13 bases between. CDR3 size: 16 residues. The DNA for the CDR3 is TGTGCCAGCAGCCCCAATCTGGGGCCTGGGGCCAACGTCCTGACTTTC. Encoded protein: CASSPNLGPGANVLTF.

This clone was detected ten times or more. CDR3: CAWSPRGAGDEKLFF. The CDR3 DNA reads as TGTGCCTGGAGCCCGAGAGGGGCGGGGGATGAAAAACTGTTTTTT. This rearrangement joins TRBV30 to TRBJ1-4, with D perhaps matching TRBD1 (5 bases). CDR1 and CDR2 from the germline V gene are GTSNPN and SVGIG (reference sequence). The V and J ends lost 3 bases and 6 bases respectively, with 17 bases between them. The CDR3 runs to 15 residues.

The chain employs TRBV7-9 and TRBJ2-1; D remains ambiguous. The CDR3 has 13 residues. The V end was cut by 6 bases, the J end by 1 base, with 7 bases between. The germline V gene encodes CDR1 SEHNR and CDR2 FQNEAQ (reference sequence). CDR3 sequence reads: CASSTGSYNEQFF. CDR3 DNA: TGTGCCAGCAGTACCGGGTCCTACAATGAGCAGTTCTTC. Based on the CDR3 plus reference TRBV7-9 and TRBJ2-1, the full variable domain is DTGVSQNPRHKITKRGQNVTFRCDPISEHNRLYWYRQTLGQGPEFLTYFQNEAQLEKSRLLSDRFSAERPKGSFSTLEIQRTEQGDSAMYLCASSTGSYNEQFFGPGTRLTVL.

The V call is TRBV2, the J call TRBJ2-3; D unclear. Trimming stripped 4 bases from V and 2 bases from J, with 10 bases between. This CDR3 is 14 amino acids long. Per the germline V gene, CDR1 is SNHLY and CDR2 is FYNNEI. CDR3 loop: CASSGFSSTDTQYF. The CDR3 DNA reads TGTGCCAGCAGTGGTTTTAGCTCCACAGATACGCAGTATTTT.

The CDR3 bases are TGCGCCAGCAGCCTGGGGGACAGGTTATCGAACGAGCAGTACTTC. Protein: CASSLGDRLSNEQYF. The chain employs TRBV5-1 and TRBJ2-7, with 8 bases fitting TRBD1. CDR1 and CDR2 (germline): SGHRS, YFSETQ. Trimming removed 4 bases from V and 5 bases from J; junction bases left unmatched: 11. The CDR3 contains 15 residues.

This clone was counted between two and nine times. The V gene is TRBV7-9, the J gene TRBJ1-2; no clear D gene. Looked up from germline, CDR1 is SEHNR and CDR2 is FQNEAQ (reference sequence). V shed 1 base and J shed 6 bases, with 6 bases lying between them. The CDR3 sequence is 12 residues long. The CDR3 spells CASSLGGNGYTF. Written as DNA, the CDR3 is TGTGCCAGCAGCTTAGGAGGGAATGGCTACACCTTC.

The chain employs TRBV2 and TRBJ2-1, with TRBD2 identical over 12 bases. The V gene end was trimmed by 5 bases and the J gene end by 6 bases; junction bases not matched to a gene: 5. The germline gives CDR1 SNHLY, CDR2 FYNNEI. The CDR3 consists of 15 residues. CDR3 sequence (DNA): TGTGCCAGCAGTCCAAGACTAGCGGGAGCCAATGAGCAGTTCTTC. It is translated as CASSPRLAGANEQFF.

This chain links TRBV3-1 (or the pseudogene TRBV3-2) with TRBJ2-3; tentatively, D is TRBD1 (6 bases). Germline values: CDR1 LGHDT, CDR2 YNNKEL (reference sequence). V lost 1 base, J lost 4 bases, and 9 bases lay in between. The CDR3 sequence is 14 residues long. The CDR3 nucleotides are TGTGCCAGCAGCCAAGCAGGGGATGCAGATACGCAGTATTTT. It is translated as CASSQAGDADTQYF.

This chain uses TRBV7-2 with TRBJ1-1; 7 bases are a match to TRBD1. Germline V gene data show CDR1 as SGHTA and CDR2 as FQGNSA. The junction had 10 bases not matched to a gene; V was cut back by 5 bases and J by 7 bases. There are 14 residues in the CDR3. The CDR3 DNA follows: TGTGCCAGCAGCACCTTAAGACAGGGAGTTGAAGCTTTCTTT. Encoded protein: CASSTLRQGVEAFF.

This chain connects TRBV5-6 to TRBJ2-5, with D perhaps matching TRBD2 (6 bases). The ends were cut back, 4 bases at V and 1 base at J, with 14 bases in the middle. The CDR3 is 15 amino acids. Germline CDR1 is SGHDT and CDR2 is YYEEEE. The CDR3 loop reads CASSPTEGRQETQYF. CDR3 DNA: TGTGCCAGCAGCCCGACGGAGGGGCGCCAAGAGACCCAGTACTTC.

The chain has TRBV29-1 and TRBJ1-2; a weak D match, TRBD1 (6 bases). The germline CDR1 and CDR2 sequences are SQVTM and ANQGSEA. Between the trimmed V and J ends, which lost 6 bases and 5 bases, there was a span of 10 bases. The CDR3 runs to 11 residues. The CDR3 sequence is CSVGAAYGYTF. CDR3 sequence (DNA): TGCAGCGTGGGGGCGGCATATGGCTACACCTTC. The variable domain in full, completed from reference TRBV29-1 and TRBJ1-2, reads SAVISQKPSRDICQRGTSLTIQCQVDSQVTMMFWYRQQPGQSLTLIATANQGSEATYESGFVIDKFPISRPNLTFSTLTVSNMSPEDSSIYLCSVGAAYGYTFGSGTRLTVV.

The J gene is TRBJ1-4, the V gene TRBV4-1; TRBD1 is a possible D gene (6 bases). CDR1 is MGHRA and CDR2 is YSYEKL in the germline V gene. This CDR3 is built from 15 residues. Trimming removed 8 bases from V and 3 bases from J, with 16 bases in between. The CDR3 DNA reads TGCGCCAGCTCGAGACAGGAAGCGTCTAATGAAAAACTGTTTTTT. Protein product: CASSRQEASNEKLFF.

This chain links TRBV2 with TRBJ2-5; TRBD1 is a possible D gene (5 bases). V dropped 8 bases and J dropped 0 bases, with 13 bases sitting between them. This CDR3 has 14 amino acids. Germline assignment: CDR1 SNHLY and CDR2 FYNNEI. The CDR3 nucleotides are TGTGCCAGCTTATTAGGGGTTTACCAAGAGACCCAGTACTTC. It is translated as CASLLGVYQETQYF.

The V gene is TRBV3-1 (or the pseudogene TRBV3-2), the J gene TRBJ2-3; tentatively, D is TRBD2 (6 bases). The CDR3 contains 16 residues. The V gene lost 1 base and the J gene lost 0 bases, with 11 bases spanning the gap. Germline assignment: CDR1 LGHDT and CDR2 YNNKEL (reference sequence). CDR3 DNA sequence: TGTGCCAGCAGCCAAGCCGGCGGGACTAGCACAGATACGCAGTATTTT. This translates into CASSQAGGTSTDTQYF.

The chain combines TRBV18 with TRBJ2-7, with D perhaps matching TRBD2 (5 bases). This CDR3 is built from 16 residues. V dropped 3 bases and J dropped 7 bases, with 22 bases sitting between them. Germline lookup yields CDR1 KGHSH and CDR2 LQKENI. The chain's CDR3 is CASSPPTEAGKREQYF. Here the CDR3 DNA reads TGTGCCAGCTCACCCCCAACGGAGGCAGGCAAGAGGGAGCAGTACTTC.

The J gene is TRBJ2-1, the V gene TRBV6-6; TRBD1 is a possible D gene (6 bases). The CDR3 covers 15 residues. V was trimmed by 5 bases and J by 2 bases, leaving 13 bases between them. The germline V gene encodes CDR1 MNHNY and CDR2 SVGAGI (reference sequence). CDR3 sequence (DNA): TGTGCCAGCAGTAAAACAGGGTCTACCTACAATGAGCAGTTCTTC. Translated, it gives CASSKTGSTYNEQFF.